This T cell receptor beta chain is drawn from a study of memory CD4+ T cells and cytomegalovirus serostatus. Study outcomes and limitations: Of under 200 reported CMV TCRbeta sequences, just over 65 were found in memory CD4+ repertoires.

Regarding this clone: Its target is not known.

TCRdb keeps only in-frame clones here, not all; method: immunoSEQ multiplex PCR. The repertoire consists of roughly 45,000 clones, with around four fifths occurring once and the leading ten covering approximately 0.8%. The sort gate was single viable CD3+CD4+CD8-CD45RO+ cells for memory CD4+ T cells. Total CD4+ T cells were enriched by CD4 positive selection. This receptor was taken from an adult in good health and CMV-seronegative. The source material was memory CD4+ T cells from blood.

The CDR3 bases are TGTGCCAGCAGCGGGACAGCCTACGAGCAGTACTTC. Translating gives CASSGTAYEQYF. The chain joins TRBV5-4 to TRBJ2-7, with 7 bases matching TRBD1. Germline CDR1 is SGHNT and CDR2 is YYREEE (reference sequence). This CDR3 region has 12 residues. The junction had 0 bases not matched to a gene; V was cut back by 4 bases and J by 2 bases. The full variable domain, with the rest looked up from reference TRBV5-4 and TRBJ2-7, is ETGVTQSPTHLIKTRGQQVTLRCSSQSGHNTVSWYQQALGQGPQFIFQYYREEENGRGNFPPRFSGLQFPNYSSELNVNALELDDSALYLCASSGTAYEQYFGPGTRLTVT.